The following is a T cell receptor beta chain sequence with its context. The data originate from a study of blood T cell repertoires in COVID-19. Seattle patients were enrolled while actively infected and followed longitudinally. The CDR3 has 12 amino acids. CDR1 and CDR2 (germline): SQVTM, ANQGSEA. V was pared by 4 bases and J by 4 bases, with 10 bases between. Repertoires were generated with immunoSEQ multiplex PCR, while TCRdb's copy carries only in-frame clones and drops some. This sample yields some 87,000 clones, of which roughly 90% are seen a single time; roughly 4.2% belongs to the top ten. The sequence came from a human donor with COVID-19, enrolled during active disease. The donor label of this sample is uncertain. The rearrangement joins TRBV29-1 to TRBJ1-1, with a weak D call TRBD1 (5 bases). Sequencing was done on a sample of peripheral blood. The CDR3 region is CSVVNQGTEAFF. The CDR3 region has the DNA TGCAGCGTTGTCAACCAGGGCACTGAAGCTTTCTTT. The complete variable domain, with remaining parts taken from reference TRBV29-1 and TRBJ1-1, reads SAVISQKPSRDICQRGTSLTIQCQVDSQVTMMFWYRQQPGQSLTLIATANQGSEATYESGFVIDKFPISRPNLTFSTLTVSNMSPEDSSIYLCSVVNQGTEAFFGQGTRLTVV.